This TCR beta chain came from a study of technical replicates of blood from four donors. Only in-frame clones appear in the TCRdb table, and some are missing; sequencing was by immunoSEQ multiplex PCR. The data hold around 80,000 clones, with about 98% observed a single time. Unmatched junction bases numbered 4, after V lost 4 bases and J lost 2 bases. This CDR3 has 17 residues. Germline V lookup: CDR1 MDHEN, CDR2 SYDVKM. The chain employs TRBV28 and TRBJ2-1; 14 nucleotides align to TRBD2. Sequencing was performed on T cells isolated from PBMCs. The sequence derives from a human donor in good health. CDR3 in DNA: TGTGCCAGCAGTTCGACTAGCGGGAGGGCGCCCTACAATGAGCAGTTCTTC. This gives the protein CASSSTSGRAPYNEQFF.